The entry that follows covers one T cell receptor beta chain sequence. The sample originates from a study of shared clonotypes between healthy human individuals. The CDR3 has 14 residues. The V gene's germline CDR1 is MNHNS and CDR2 SASEGT. V gave up 4 bases and J gave up 14 bases; unmatched junction bases: 16. Data came from immunoSEQ multiplex PCR; TCRdb stores just in-frame clones and leaves some out. The data hold 1 million to 1.3 million clones, with about four fifths observed a single time. This TCR came from a man between 18 and 35 years old in good health. Some clones in this sample may be carry-over from other donors' samples. V gene TRBV6-1 combines with J gene TRBJ1-1; 7 positions match TRBD1. What was sequenced was memory CD4+ T cells from PBMCs. As for subset: CD45RA-negative fraction. CDR3 in DNA: TGTGCCAGCAGTGGCTTGGACAGGACGCTGACTCGGTTCTTT. Protein product: CASSGLDRTLTRFF.